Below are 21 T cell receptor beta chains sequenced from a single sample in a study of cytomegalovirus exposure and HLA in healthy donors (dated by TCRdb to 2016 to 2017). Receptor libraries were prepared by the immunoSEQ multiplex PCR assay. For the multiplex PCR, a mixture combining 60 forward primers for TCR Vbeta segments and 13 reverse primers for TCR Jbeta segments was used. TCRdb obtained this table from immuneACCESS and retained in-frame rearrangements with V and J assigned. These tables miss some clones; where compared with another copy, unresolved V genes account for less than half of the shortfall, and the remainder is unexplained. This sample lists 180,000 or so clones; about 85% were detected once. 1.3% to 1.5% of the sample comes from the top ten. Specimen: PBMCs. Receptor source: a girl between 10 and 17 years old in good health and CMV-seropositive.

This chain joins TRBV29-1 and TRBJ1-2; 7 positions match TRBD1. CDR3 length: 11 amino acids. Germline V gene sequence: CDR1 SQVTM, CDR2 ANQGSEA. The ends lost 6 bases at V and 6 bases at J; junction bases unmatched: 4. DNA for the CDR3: TGCAGCGTCACAGGGGCCGATGGCTACACCTTC. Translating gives CSVTGADGYTF.

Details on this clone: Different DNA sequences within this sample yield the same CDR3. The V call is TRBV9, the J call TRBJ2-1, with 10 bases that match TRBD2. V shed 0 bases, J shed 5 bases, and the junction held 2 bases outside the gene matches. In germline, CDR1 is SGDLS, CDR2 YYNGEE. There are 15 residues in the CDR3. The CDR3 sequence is CASSVGLAGDNEQFF. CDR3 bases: TGTGCCAGCAGCGTAGGGCTAGCGGGAGACAATGAGCAGTTCTTC.

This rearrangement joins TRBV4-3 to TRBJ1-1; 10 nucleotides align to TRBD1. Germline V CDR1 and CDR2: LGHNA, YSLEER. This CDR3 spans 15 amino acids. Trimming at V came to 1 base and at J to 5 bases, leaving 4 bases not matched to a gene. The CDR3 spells CASSQGQGAGTEAFF. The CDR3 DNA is TGCGCCAGCAGCCAAGGACAGGGGGCTGGAACTGAAGCTTTCTTT.

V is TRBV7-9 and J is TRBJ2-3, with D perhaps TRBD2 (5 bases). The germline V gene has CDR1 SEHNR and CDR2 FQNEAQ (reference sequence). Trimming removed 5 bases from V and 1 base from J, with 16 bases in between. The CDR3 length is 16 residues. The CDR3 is CASSPRRANGTDTQYF. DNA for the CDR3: TGTGCCAGCAGCCCCAGGCGGGCTAACGGCACAGATACGCAGTATTTT. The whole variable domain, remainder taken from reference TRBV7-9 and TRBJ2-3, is DTGVSQNPRHKITKRGQNVTFRCDPISEHNRLYWYRQTLGQGPEFLTYFQNEAQLEKSRLLSDRFSAERPKGSFSTLEIQRTEQGDSAMYLCASSPRRANGTDTQYFGPGTRLTVL.

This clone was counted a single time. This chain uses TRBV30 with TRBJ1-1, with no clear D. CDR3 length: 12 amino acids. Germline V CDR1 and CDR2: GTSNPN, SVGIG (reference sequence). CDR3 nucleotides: TGTGCTTTGCAGCGTTTGAACACTGAAGCTTTCTTT. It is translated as CALQRLNTEAFF.

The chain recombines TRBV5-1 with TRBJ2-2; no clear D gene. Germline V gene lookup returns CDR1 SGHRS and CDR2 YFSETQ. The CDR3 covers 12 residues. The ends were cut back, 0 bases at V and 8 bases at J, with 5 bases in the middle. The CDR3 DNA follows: TGCGCCAGCAGCTTGGTAATGGGGGAGCTGTTTTTT. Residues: CASSLVMGELFF.

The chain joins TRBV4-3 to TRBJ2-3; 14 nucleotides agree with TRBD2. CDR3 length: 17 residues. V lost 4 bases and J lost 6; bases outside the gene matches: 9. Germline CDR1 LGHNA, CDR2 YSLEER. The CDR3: CASSRKRGLAGVDTQYF. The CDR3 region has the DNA TGCGCCAGCAGCCGAAAAAGGGGACTAGCGGGAGTGGATACGCAGTATTTT.

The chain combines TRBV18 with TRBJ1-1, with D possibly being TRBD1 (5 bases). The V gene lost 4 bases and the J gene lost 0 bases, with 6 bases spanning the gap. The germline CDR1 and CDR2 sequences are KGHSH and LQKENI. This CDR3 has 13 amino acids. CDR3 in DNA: TGTGCCAGCTCACGGGGGGTGAACACTGAAGCTTTCTTT. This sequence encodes CASSRGVNTEAFF. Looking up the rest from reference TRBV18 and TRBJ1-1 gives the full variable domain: NAGVMQNPRHLVRRRGQEARLRCSPMKGHSHVYWYRQLPEEGLKFMVYLQKENIIDESGMPKERFSAEFPKEGPSILRIQQVVRGDSAAYFCASSRGVNTEAFFGQGTRLTVV.

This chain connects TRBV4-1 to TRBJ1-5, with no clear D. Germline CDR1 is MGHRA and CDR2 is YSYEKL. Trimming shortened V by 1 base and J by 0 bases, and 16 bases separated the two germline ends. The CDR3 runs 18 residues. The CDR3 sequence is CASSQGVGGVGSNQPQHF. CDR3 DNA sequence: TGCGCCAGCAGCCAAGGGGTAGGAGGAGTGGGTAGCAATCAGCCCCAGCATTTT.

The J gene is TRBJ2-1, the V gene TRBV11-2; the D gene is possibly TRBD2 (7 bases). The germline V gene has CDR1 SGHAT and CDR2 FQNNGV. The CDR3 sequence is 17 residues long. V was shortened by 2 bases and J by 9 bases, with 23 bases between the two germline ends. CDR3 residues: CASSLQGWGEGGGEQFF. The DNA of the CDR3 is TGTGCCAGCAGCTTACAAGGATGGGGCGAAGGGGGGGGTGAGCAGTTCTTC.

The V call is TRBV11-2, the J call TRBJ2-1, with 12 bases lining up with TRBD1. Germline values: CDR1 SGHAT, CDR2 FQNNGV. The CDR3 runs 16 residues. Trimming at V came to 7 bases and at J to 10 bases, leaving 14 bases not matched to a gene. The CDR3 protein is CASIPSPGQGAGEQFF. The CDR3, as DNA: TGTGCCAGCATCCCGAGCCCGGGACAGGGGGCGGGCGAGCAGTTCTTC. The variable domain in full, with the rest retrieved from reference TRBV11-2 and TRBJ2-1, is EAGVAQSPRYKIIEKRQSVAFWCNPISGHATLYWYQQILGQGPKLLIQFQNNGVVDDSQLPKDRFSAERLKGVDSTLKIQPAKLEDSAVYLCASIPSPGQGAGEQFFGPGTRLTVL.

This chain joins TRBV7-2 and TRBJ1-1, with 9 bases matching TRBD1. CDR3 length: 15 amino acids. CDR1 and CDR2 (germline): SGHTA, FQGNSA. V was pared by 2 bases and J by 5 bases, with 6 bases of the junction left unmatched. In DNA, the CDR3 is TGTGCCAGCAGCTTAATGGACAGGGGAGGGACTGAAGCTTTCTTT. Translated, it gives CASSLMDRGGTEAFF.

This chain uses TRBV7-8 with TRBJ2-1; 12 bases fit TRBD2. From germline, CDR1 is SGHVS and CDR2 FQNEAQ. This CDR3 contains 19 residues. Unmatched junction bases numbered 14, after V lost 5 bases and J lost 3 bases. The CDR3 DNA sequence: TGTGCCAGCAGCCAACGGACTAGCGGGAATGATTTTATCTACAATGAGCAGTTCTTC. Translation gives CASSQRTSGNDFIYNEQFF. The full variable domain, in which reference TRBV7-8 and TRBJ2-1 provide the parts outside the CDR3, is GAGVSQSPRYKVAKRGQDVALRCDPISGHVSLFWYQQALGQGPEFLTYFQNEAQLDKSGLPSDRFFAERPEGSVSTLKIQRTQQEDSAVYLCASSQRTSGNDFIYNEQFFGPGTRLTVL.

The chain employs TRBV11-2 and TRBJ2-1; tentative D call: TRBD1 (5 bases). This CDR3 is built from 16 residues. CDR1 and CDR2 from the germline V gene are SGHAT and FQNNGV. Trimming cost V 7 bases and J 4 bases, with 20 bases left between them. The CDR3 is CASTPQGRIPYNEQFF. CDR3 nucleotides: TGTGCCAGCACCCCGCAGGGCAGAATCCCATACAATGAGCAGTTCTTC.

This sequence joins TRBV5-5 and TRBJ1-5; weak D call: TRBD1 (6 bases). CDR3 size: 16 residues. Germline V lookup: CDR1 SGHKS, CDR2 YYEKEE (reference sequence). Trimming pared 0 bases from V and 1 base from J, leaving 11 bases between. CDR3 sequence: CASSLEHRESNQPQHF. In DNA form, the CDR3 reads TGTGCCAGCAGCTTGGAACACAGGGAAAGCAATCAGCCCCAGCATTTT.

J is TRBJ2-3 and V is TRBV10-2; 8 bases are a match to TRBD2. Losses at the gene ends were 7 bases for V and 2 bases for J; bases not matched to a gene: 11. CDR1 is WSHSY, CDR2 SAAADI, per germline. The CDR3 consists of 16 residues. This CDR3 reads CASTDPGLAYTDTQYF. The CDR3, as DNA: TGCGCCAGCACCGACCCCGGACTAGCATACACAGATACGCAGTATTTT.

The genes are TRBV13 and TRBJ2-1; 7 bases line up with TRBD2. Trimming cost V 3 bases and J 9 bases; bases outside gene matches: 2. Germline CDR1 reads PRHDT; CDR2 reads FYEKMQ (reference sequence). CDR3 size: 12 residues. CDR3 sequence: CASSFGGFEQFF. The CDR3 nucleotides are TGTGCCAGCAGCTTCGGGGGGTTTGAGCAGTTCTTC.

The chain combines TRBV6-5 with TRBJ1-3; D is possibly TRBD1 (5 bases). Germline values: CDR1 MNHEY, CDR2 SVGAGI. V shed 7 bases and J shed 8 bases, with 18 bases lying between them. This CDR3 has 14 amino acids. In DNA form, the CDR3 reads TGTGCCAGCACCCCAGGGTGGCCTCTGGACACCATATATTTT. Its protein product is CASTPGWPLDTIYF.

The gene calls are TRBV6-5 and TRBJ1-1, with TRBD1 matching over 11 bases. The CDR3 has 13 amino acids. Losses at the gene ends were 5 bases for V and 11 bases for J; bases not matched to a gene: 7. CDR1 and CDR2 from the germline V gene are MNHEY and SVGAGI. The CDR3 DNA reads TGTGCCAGCAGTCCGGGACAGGGGGGTGAGGCTTTCTTT. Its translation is CASSPGQGGEAFF.

This chain's CDR3 is CASSYLTREGRELFF. CDR3 DNA: TGTGCCAGCAGTTACCTTACCCGTGAGGGCCGGGAGCTGTTTTTT. V and J are TRBV6-5 and TRBJ2-2, with D possibly TRBD2 on 5 matching bases. Germline V gene data show CDR1 as MNHEY and CDR2 as SVGAGI. The ends were cut back, 2 bases at V and 9 bases at J, with 16 bases in the middle. The CDR3 is made up of 15 amino acids.

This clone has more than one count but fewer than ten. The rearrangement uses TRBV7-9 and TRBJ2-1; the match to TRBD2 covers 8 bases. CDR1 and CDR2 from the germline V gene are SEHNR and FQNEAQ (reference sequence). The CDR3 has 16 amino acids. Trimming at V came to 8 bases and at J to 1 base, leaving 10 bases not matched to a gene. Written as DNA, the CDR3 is TGTGCCAGCTATAACCAGGCGGGAGGTTCCTACAATGAGCAGTTCTTC. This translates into CASYNQAGGSYNEQFF.